This entry lists 3 T cell receptor beta chains sequenced from one sample in a study of beta chain features in type 1 diabetes. Every bit of the isolated RNA underwent reverse transcription, so sequencing read expressed TCRB transcripts. The data were produced by immunoSEQ multiplex PCR, yet TCRdb's version contains in-frame clones alone and is incomplete. The sample includes approximately 470,000 clones, around 28% of them seen just once. The specimen sequenced was naive CD4+ T cells from blood. These receptors came from a young man in good health.

This clone was found a few times. J is TRBJ2-3 and V is TRBV15, with TRBD2 matching 7 bases. V lost 0 bases and J lost 0; bases outside the gene matches: 12. This CDR3 spans 19 amino acids. CDR1 and CDR2 from the germline V gene are LNHNV and YYDKDF (reference sequence). The CDR3 loop is CATSRDLSSSGTSTDTQYF. CDR3 coding DNA: TGTGCCACCAGCAGAGATCTTTCTTCCAGCGGGACTAGCACAGATACGCAGTATTTT.

This clone was detected a few times. The V gene is TRBV4-1, the J gene TRBJ2-1, with 8 bases that match TRBD2. The J segment lost 6 bases and the V segment lost 5 bases, leaving 9 bases of the junction unmatched. Per the germline V gene, CDR1 is MGHRA and CDR2 is YSYEKL. CDR3 length: 15 amino acids. In DNA, the CDR3 is TGCGCCAGCAGCAAGTCGGGACTAGTACCCAATGAGCAGTTCTTC. Translation: CASSKSGLVPNEQFF.

This clone was seen a handful of times. The chain joins TRBV6-5 to TRBJ2-1; tentatively, D is TRBD1 (5 bases). The CDR3 has 11 residues. Germline-derived CDR1 and CDR2 are MNHEY and SVGAGI. V lost 6 bases, J lost 7 bases, and 7 bases lay in between. CDR3 sequence: CASRQGNEQFF. As DNA, the CDR3 is TGTGCCAGCAGGCAGGGTAATGAGCAGTTCTTC.